These T cell receptor beta chains were read from a single sample in a study of T cells after yellow fever vaccination. MiXCR, run by TCRdb on the 5' RACE reads, gives a single entry per CDR3 protein. Among hundreds of thousands of distinct CDR3 sequences listed, approximately 13% were seen once. Specimen: PBMCs, collected on the day of the yellow fever booster vaccination. All receptors come from a man under 40 who received the YFV17D yellow fever vaccine. Each CDR3 is given with its conserved first and last residue. A D gene is named only where the DNA matches it firmly. Clone size is given for some rows only: seen once, a few or many times, or a class if the clone is expanded.

CDR3aa,CDR3nt,v_gene,abundance,j_gene,d_gene
CASRAGGTSGYNEQFF,TGCGCCAGCAGAGCCGGCGGGACTAGCGGATACAATGAGCAGTTCTTC,TRBV5-1,many,TRBJ2-1,TRBD2
CASSQLGGDSPLHF,TGCGCCAGCAGCCAACTAGGGGGGGATTCACCCCTCCACTTT,TRBV4-3,.,TRBJ1-6,.
CSARDGTRGNDEQFF,TGCAGTGCTAGAGACGGGACTAGGGGGAACGATGAGCAGTTCTTC,TRBV20-1,.,TRBJ2-1,TRBD2
CASSLGDTNYGYTF,TGCGCCAGCAGCTTGGGAGACACGAACTATGGCTACACCTTC,TRBV5-1,.,TRBJ1-2,.
CSAEGTTEAFF,TGCAGCGCTGAGGGGACCACTGAAGCTTTCTTT,TRBV29-1,.,TRBJ1-1,.
CATSDPGLAGGEQYF,TGTGCCACCAGTGACCCGGGACTAGCGGGAGGCGAGCAGTACTTC,TRBV24-1,.,TRBJ2-7,TRBD2
CASSVGTHGDEQFF,TGTGCCAGCAGCGTAGGCACCCACGGGGATGAGCAGTTCTTC,TRBV9,few,TRBJ2-1,.
CASLRELSTGELFF,TGTGCCAGCTTACGGGAGTTAAGCACCGGGGAGCTGTTTTTT,TRBV7-9,few,TRBJ2-2,.
CASSPAGQQETQYF,TGTGCCAGCAGTCCTGCTGGACAGCAAGAGACCCAGTACTTC,TRBV9,few,TRBJ2-5,.
CSARELGLAGPGDTQYF,TGCAGTGCTAGAGAGCTTGGACTAGCGGGGCCCGGGGATACGCAGTATTTT,TRBV20-1,many,TRBJ2-3,TRBD2
CASSQELIAAGNTGELFF,TGCGCCAGCAGCCAAGAGCTTATCGCCGCCGGAAACACCGGGGAGCTGTTTTTT,TRBV4-3,few,TRBJ2-2,.
CASSLQRQGTDTQYF,TGCGCCAGCAGCTTACAGCGGCAGGGCACAGATACGCAGTATTTT,TRBV5-1,.,TRBJ2-3,.
CAWSAPDRTYGEQFF,TGTGCCTGGAGCGCCCCAGACAGGACTTACGGTGAGCAGTTCTTC,TRBV30,.,TRBJ2-1,.
CASSPLRVEQYF,TGCGCCAGCAGCCCCCTTCGCGTCGAGCAGTACTTC,TRBV5-1,few,TRBJ2-7,.
CASSSLGGLQETQYF,TGTGCCAGCAGTTCCCTTGGGGGTCTTCAAGAGACCCAGTACTTC,TRBV6-2/TRBV6-3,few,TRBJ2-5,.
CSGAGTTNTDTQYF,TGCAGCGGGGCCGGGACTACCAACACAGATACGCAGTATTTT,TRBV29-1,.,TRBJ2-3,TRBD2
CATSDSSSLDEQYF,TGTGCCACCAGTGATTCTAGCAGTCTCGACGAGCAGTACTTC,TRBV24-1,few,TRBJ2-7,.
CASSFQRDFYEQYF,TGTGCCAGCAGCTTTCAACGGGACTTCTACGAGCAGTACTTC,TRBV27,few,TRBJ2-7,.
CSVVYTGSYEQYF,TGCAGCGTTGTATATACGGGTTCCTACGAGCAGTACTTC,TRBV29-1,once,TRBJ2-7,.
CASRDRVEAYNEQFF,TGTGCCAGCAGGGACAGGGTTGAGGCCTACAATGAGCAGTTCTTC,TRBV7-2,.,TRBJ2-1,TRBD1
CASSYSLETPSYEQYF,TGTGCCAGCAGTTACTCCCTTGAGACACCCTCCTACGAGCAGTACTTC,TRBV6-5,many,TRBJ2-7,.
CASSFMTRVGANVLTF,TGTGCCAGCAGTTTTATGACGAGGGTTGGGGCCAACGTCCTGACTTTC,TRBV12-3/TRBV12-4,many,TRBJ2-6,.
CASRSGGGQPQHF,TGTGCCAGCAGGTCCGGGGGGGGTCAGCCCCAGCATTTT,TRBV6-2/TRBV6-3,few,TRBJ1-5,.
CASSSRDQPQHF,TGTGCCAGCAGCTCCCGTGATCAGCCCCAGCATTTT,TRBV7-2,many,TRBJ1-5,.
CASSGRTSGGYEQYF,TGTGCCAGCAGCGGACGGACTAGCGGGGGGTACGAGCAGTACTTC,TRBV7-2,many,TRBJ2-7,TRBD2
CASSSLQGATGELFF,TGCGCCAGCAGCTCGCTCCAGGGGGCCACCGGGGAGCTGTTTTTT,TRBV5-1,few,TRBJ2-2,TRBD1
CASRGVDTIYF,TGCGCCAGCAGGGGGGTTGACACCATATATTTT,TRBV10-2,once,TRBJ1-3,.
CASSPQTGGYSPLHF,TGTGCCAGCAGCCCTCAGACAGGGGGATATTCACCCCTCCACTTT,TRBV7-2,.,TRBJ1-6,TRBD1
CATSGPSLSGNKQFF,TGTGCCACCAGTGGCCCCTCCCTTAGCGGGAACAAGCAGTTCTTC,TRBV24-1,.,TRBJ2-1,TRBD2
CASSSVVYQETQYF,TGTGCCAGCAGCTCAGTGGTGTACCAAGAGACCCAGTACTTC,TRBV7-2,.,TRBJ2-5,.
CASSVVGTSSTDTQYF,TGTGCCAGCAGCGTAGTAGGGACTAGCAGCACAGATACGCAGTATTTT,TRBV9,.,TRBJ2-3,TRBD2
CASSLAAGSFSEQYF,TGTGCCAGCAGCTTAGCAGCAGGGTCGTTCAGCGAGCAGTACTTC,TRBV7-2,.,TRBJ2-7,.
CASTWGRPGRDTQYF,TGCGCCAGCACCTGGGGGCGACCCGGGCGAGATACGCAGTATTTT,TRBV5-1,.,TRBJ2-3,.
CASSLRMSYNEQFF,TGTGCCAGCAGTTTAAGGATGTCCTACAATGAGCAGTTCTTC,TRBV12-3/TRBV12-4,.,TRBJ2-1,.
CARAGVSDTGELFF,TGTGCCAGGGCCGGGGTTTCGGACACCGGGGAGCTGTTTTTT,TRBV7-9,.,TRBJ2-2,.
CASGLMADSYEQYF,TGCGCCAGCGGCCTCATGGCGGACTCCTACGAGCAGTACTTC,TRBV5-1,few,TRBJ2-7,.
CASSLYILADTQYF,TGTGCCAGCAGCCTTTACATATTAGCGGACACGCAGTATTTT,TRBV12-3/TRBV12-4,few,TRBJ2-3,.
CASSQEPKSSGREYEQYF,TGTGCCAGCAGCCAAGAACCCAAGTCTAGCGGGAGGGAGTACGAGCAGTACTTC,TRBV4-2,few,TRBJ2-7,TRBD2
CASSSGTKNNSPLHF,TGTGCCAGCAGCTCCGGGACAAAGAATAATTCACCCCTCCACTTT,TRBV7-2,few,TRBJ1-6,.
CASSVRRYTGELFF,TGTGCCAGCAGCGTGAGGAGGTACACCGGGGAGCTGTTTTTT,TRBV9,few,TRBJ2-2,.
CSVVSDTQYF,TGCAGCGTTGTTTCAGATACGCAGTATTTT,TRBV29-1,.,TRBJ2-3,.
CSVVLPAHTDTQYF,TGCAGCGTTGTACTACCAGCGCACACAGATACGCAGTATTTT,TRBV29-1,few,TRBJ2-3,.
CASNQLTETQYF,TGTGCCAGCAACCAGCTGACGGAGACCCAGTACTTC,TRBV2,few,TRBJ2-5,.
CASSSSGNYEQFF,TGTGCCAGCAGTTCTAGCGGGAATTATGAGCAGTTCTTC,TRBV6-2/TRBV6-3,many,TRBJ2-1,TRBD2
CASSQDPRGVAEAFF,TGCGCCAGCAGCCAAGATCCCCGGGGGGTGGCTGAAGCTTTCTTT,TRBV4-1,few,TRBJ1-1,.
CASSPAYEEKLFF,TGTGCCAGCAGCCCAGCTTACGAGGAAAAACTGTTTTTT,TRBV11-2,few,TRBJ1-4,.
CASSQGLAGDYEQYF,TGCGCCAGCAGCCAGGGGCTAGCGGGGGACTACGAGCAGTACTTC,TRBV4-3,many,TRBJ2-7,TRBD2
CASSQGTESYHEQFF,TGCGCCAGCAGCCAAGGGACGGAAAGCTATCATGAGCAGTTCTTC,TRBV4-3,.,TRBJ2-1,.
CSARDMMEGGQETQYF,TGCAGTGCTAGAGATATGATGGAAGGCGGCCAAGAGACCCAGTACTTC,TRBV20-1,.,TRBJ2-5,.